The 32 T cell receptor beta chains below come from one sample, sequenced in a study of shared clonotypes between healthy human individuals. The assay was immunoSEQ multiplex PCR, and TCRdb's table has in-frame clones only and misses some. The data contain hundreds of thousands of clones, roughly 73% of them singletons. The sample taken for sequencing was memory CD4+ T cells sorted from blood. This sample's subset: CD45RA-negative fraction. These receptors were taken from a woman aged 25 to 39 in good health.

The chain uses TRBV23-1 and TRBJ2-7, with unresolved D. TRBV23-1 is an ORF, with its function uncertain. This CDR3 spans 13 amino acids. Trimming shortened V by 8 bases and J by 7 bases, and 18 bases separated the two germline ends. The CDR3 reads CASGYPPLVEQYF. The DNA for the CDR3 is TGCGCCAGCGGATATCCCCCCTTGGTGGAGCAGTACTTC.

For the CDR3, the DNA is TGTGCCAGCACCTCGGGGGGCTCCTACAATGAGCAGTTCTTC. Protein product: CASTSGGSYNEQFF. This chain uses TRBV6-1 with TRBJ2-1; 7 bases match TRBD2. Trimming removed 7 bases from V and 0 bases from J; junction bases left unmatched: 3. This CDR3 has 14 amino acids. The germline V gene encodes CDR1 MNHNS and CDR2 SASEGT.

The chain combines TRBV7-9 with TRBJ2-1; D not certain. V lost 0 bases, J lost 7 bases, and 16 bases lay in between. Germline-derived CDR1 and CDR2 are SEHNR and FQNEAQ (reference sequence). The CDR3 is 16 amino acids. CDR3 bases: TGTGCCAGCAGCTTAGCGCCCGGACGCAGGTGGAATGAGCAGTTCTTC. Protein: CASSLAPGRRWNEQFF.

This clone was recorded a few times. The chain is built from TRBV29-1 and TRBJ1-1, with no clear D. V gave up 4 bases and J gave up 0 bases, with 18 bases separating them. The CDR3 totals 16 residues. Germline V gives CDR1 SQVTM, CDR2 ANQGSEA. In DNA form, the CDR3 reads TGCAGCGTTGCTTTCCGCGGGTACTCCATGAACACTGAAGCTTTCTTT. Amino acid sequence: CSVAFRGYSMNTEAFF.

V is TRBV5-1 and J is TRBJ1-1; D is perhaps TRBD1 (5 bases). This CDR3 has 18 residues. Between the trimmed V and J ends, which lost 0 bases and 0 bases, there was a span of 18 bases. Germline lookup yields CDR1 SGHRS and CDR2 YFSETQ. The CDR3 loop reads CASSLVTGVAGVNTEAFF. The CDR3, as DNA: TGCGCCAGCAGCTTGGTCACGGGGGTCGCGGGGGTGAACACTGAAGCTTTCTTT.

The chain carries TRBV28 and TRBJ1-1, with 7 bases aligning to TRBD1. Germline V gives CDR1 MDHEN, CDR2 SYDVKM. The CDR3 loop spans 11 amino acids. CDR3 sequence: CATTGATEAFF. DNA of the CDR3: TGTGCGACTACAGGGGCCACTGAAGCTTTCTTT.

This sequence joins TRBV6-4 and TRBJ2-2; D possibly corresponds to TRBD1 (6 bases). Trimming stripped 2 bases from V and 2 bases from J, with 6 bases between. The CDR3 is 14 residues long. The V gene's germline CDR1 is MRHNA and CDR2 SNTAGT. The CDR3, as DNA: TGTGCCAGCAGTGACGGGACAAACACCGGGGAGCTGTTTTTT. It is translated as CASSDGTNTGELFF.

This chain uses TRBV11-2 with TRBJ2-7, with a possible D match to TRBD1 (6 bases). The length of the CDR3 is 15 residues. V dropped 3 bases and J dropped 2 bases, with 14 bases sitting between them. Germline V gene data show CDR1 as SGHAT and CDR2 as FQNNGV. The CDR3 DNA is TGTGCCAGCAGCTTCTCACAGGGAACACCCTACGAGCAGTACTTC. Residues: CASSFSQGTPYEQYF.

The CDR3 spells CASSLGTYEAFF. CDR3 DNA sequence: TGTGCCAGCAGCTTGGGGACATATGAAGCTTTCTTT. The rearrangement joins TRBV5-6 to TRBJ1-1; D possibly corresponds to TRBD1 (5 bases). Germline assignment: CDR1 SGHDT and CDR2 YYEEEE. V lost 0 bases to trimming and J lost 7 bases, with 7 bases between them. The length of the CDR3 is 12 residues.

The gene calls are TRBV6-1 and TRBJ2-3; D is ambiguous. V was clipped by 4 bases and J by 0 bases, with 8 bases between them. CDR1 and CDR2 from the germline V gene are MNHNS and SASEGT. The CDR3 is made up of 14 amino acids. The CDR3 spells CASSVGRSTDTQYF. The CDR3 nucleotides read TGTGCCAGCAGTGTGGGCAGAAGCACAGATACGCAGTATTTT.

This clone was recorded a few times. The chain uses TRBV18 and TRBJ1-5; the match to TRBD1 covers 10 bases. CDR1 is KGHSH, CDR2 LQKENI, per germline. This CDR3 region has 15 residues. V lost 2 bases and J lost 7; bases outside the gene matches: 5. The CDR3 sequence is CASSPTGQGRQPQHF. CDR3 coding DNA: TGTGCCAGCTCACCAACGGGACAGGGGAGACAGCCCCAGCATTTT. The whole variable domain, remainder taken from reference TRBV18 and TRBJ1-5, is NAGVMQNPRHLVRRRGQEARLRCSPMKGHSHVYWYRQLPEEGLKFMVYLQKENIIDESGMPKERFSAEFPKEGPSILRIQQVVRGDSAAYFCASSPTGQGRQPQHFGDGTRLSIL.

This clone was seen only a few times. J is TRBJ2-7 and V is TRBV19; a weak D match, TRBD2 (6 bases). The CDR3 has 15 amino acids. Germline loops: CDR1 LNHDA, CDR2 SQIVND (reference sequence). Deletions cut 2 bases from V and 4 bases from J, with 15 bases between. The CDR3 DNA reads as TGTGCCAGTAGTATACAACAGGAGGGTGGATACGAGCAGTACTTC. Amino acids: CASSIQQEGGYEQYF.

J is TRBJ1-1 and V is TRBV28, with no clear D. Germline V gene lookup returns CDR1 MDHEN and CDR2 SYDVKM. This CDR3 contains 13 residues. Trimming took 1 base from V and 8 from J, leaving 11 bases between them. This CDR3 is CASSLSAVVEAFF. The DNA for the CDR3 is TGTGCCAGCAGTTTATCGGCTGTCGTGGAAGCTTTCTTT.

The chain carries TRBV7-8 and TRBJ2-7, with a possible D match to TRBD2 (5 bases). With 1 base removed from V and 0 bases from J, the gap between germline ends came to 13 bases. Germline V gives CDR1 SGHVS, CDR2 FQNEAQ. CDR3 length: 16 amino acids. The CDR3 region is CASSLVVRGSSYEQYF. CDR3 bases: TGTGCCAGCAGCTTAGTCGTCCGTGGGAGCTCCTACGAGCAGTACTTC.

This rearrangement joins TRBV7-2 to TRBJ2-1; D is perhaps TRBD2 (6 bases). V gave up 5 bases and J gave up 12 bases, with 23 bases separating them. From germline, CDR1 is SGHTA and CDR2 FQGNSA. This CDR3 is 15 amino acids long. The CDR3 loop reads CASSQGLASGQAQFF. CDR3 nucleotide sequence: TGTGCCAGCAGCCAAGGGCTAGCGAGCGGTCAGGCGCAGTTCTTC.

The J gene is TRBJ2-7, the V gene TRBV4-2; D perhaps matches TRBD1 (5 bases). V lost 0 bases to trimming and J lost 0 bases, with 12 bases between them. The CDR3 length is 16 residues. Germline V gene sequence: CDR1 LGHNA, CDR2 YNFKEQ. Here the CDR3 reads CASSQENDRASYEQYF. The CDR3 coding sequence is TGTGCCAGCAGCCAAGAGAACGACAGAGCCTCCTACGAGCAGTACTTC.

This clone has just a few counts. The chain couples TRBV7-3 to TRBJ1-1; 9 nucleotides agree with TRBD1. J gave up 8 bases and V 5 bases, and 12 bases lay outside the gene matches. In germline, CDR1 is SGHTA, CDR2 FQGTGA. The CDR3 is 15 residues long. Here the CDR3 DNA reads TGTGCCAGCAGCGCGAAAACAGGGGGCCTTTACGAAGCTTTCTTT. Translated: CASSAKTGGLYEAFF.

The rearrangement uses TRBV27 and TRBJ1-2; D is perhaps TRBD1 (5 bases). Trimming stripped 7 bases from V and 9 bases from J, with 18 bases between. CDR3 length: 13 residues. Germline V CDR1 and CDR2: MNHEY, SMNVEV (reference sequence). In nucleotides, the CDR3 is TGTGCCAGCACGCCCGGTGGGGGAGGGAGCTACACCTTC. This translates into CASTPGGGGSYTF.

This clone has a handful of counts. The CDR3 nucleotides read TGTGCCAGCAGAGCGGGACTAGCGGGAGTGACTGAGCAGTTCTTC. It yields the protein CASRAGLAGVTEQFF. The V call is TRBV6-5, the J call TRBJ2-1; TRBD2 aligns across 14 bases. Germline V gene data show CDR1 as MNHEY and CDR2 as SVGAGI. V lost 6 bases to trimming and J lost 9 bases; unmatched junction nucleotides: 7. This CDR3 contains 15 residues.

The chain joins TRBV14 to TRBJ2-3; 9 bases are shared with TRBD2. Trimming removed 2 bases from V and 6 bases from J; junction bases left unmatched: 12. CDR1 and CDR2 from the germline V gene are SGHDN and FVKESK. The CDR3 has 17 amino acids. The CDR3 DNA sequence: TGTGCCAGCAGCCAACCTCAATTCCTAGCGGGGTCCGATACGCAGTATTTT. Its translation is CASSQPQFLAGSDTQYF.

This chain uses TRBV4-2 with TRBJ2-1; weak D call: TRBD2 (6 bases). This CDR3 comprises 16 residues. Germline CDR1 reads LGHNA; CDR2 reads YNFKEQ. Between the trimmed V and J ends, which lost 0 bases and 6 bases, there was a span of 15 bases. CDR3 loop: CASSQDLRLGINEQFF. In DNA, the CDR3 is TGTGCCAGCAGCCAAGATCTGCGACTAGGAATCAATGAGCAGTTCTTC.

The CDR3 loop is CASSEGGGGHRQSYGYTF. In DNA form, the CDR3 reads TGTGCCAGCAGTGAAGGCGGGGGGGGACACCGACAAAGCTATGGCTACACCTTC. The V and J genes are TRBV25-1 and TRBJ1-2; TRBD1 might be the D (6 bases). This CDR3 is built from 18 residues. Germline CDR1 and CDR2: MGHDK and SYGVNS. Trimming cost V 2 bases and J 4 bases, with 23 bases left between them.

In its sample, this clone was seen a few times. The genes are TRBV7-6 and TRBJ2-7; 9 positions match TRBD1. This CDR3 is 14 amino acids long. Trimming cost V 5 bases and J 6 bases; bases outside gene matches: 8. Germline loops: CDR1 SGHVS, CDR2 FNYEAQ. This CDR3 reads CASSPNRGRIEQYF. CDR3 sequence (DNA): TGTGCCAGCAGCCCCAACAGGGGGCGGATCGAGCAGTACTTC.

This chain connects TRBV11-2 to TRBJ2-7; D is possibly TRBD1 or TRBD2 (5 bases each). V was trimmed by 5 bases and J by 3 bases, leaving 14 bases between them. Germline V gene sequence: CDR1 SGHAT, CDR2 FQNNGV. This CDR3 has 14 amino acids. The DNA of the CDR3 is TGTGCCAGCAGCAAGGGACGGCAATTCTACGAGCAGTACTTC. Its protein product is CASSKGRQFYEQYF.

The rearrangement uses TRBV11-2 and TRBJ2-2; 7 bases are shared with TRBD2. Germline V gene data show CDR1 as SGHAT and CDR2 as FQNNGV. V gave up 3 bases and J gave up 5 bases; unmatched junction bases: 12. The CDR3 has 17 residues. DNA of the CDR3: TGTGCCAGCAGCTTGATCCCCAGCGGGATATCGACCGGGGAGCTGTTTTTT. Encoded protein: CASSLIPSGISTGELFF.

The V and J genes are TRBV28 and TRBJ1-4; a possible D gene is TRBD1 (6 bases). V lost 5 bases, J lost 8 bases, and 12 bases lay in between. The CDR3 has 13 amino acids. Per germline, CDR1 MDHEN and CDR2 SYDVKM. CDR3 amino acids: CASSGGRLEKLFF. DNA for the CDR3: TGTGCCAGCAGTGGGGGGCGACTCGAAAAACTGTTTTTT.

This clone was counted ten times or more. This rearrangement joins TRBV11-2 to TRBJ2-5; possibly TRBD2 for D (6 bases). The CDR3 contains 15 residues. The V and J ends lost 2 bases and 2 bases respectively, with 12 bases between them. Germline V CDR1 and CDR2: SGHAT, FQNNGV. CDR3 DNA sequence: TGTGCCAGCAGCTTAAGGCGGGGACGTCAAGAGACCCAGTACTTC. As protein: CASSLRRGRQETQYF.

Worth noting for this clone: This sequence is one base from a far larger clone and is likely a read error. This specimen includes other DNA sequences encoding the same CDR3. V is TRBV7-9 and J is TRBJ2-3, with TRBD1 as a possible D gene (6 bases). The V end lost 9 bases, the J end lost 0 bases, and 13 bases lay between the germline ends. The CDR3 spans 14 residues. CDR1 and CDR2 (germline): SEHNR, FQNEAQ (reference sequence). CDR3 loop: CASSRDTSTDTQYF. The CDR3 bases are TGTGCCAGTAGCCGGGACACGAGCACAGATACGCAGTATTTT.

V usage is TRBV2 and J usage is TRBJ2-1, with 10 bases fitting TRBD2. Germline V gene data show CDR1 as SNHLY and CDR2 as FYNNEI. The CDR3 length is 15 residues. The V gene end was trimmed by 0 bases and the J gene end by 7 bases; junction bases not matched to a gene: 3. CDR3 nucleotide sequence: TGTGCCAGCAGTGAAGCAGCGGGAGGGCCGAATGAGCAGTTCTTC. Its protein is CASSEAAGGPNEQFF.

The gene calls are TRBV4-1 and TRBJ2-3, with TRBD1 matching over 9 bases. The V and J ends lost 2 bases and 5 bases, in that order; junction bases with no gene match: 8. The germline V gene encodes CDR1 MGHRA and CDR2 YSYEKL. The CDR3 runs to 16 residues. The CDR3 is CASSQPGTGLKDTQYF. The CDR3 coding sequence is TGCGCCAGCAGCCAACCCGGGACAGGGCTAAAAGATACGCAGTATTTT.

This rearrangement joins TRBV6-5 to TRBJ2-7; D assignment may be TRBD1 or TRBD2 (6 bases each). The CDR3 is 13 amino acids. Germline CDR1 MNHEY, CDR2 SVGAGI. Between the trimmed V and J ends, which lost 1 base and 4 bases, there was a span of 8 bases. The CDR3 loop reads CASSYLGGYEQYF. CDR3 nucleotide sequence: TGTGCCAGCAGTTACTTAGGGGGGTACGAGCAGTACTTC.

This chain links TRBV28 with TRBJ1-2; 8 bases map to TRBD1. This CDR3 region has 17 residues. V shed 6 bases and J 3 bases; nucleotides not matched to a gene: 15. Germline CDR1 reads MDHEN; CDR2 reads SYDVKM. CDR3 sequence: CASSGHLIPGQDYGYTF. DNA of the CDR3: TGTGCCAGCAGCGGGCACCTCATTCCGGGACAGGACTATGGCTACACCTTC.